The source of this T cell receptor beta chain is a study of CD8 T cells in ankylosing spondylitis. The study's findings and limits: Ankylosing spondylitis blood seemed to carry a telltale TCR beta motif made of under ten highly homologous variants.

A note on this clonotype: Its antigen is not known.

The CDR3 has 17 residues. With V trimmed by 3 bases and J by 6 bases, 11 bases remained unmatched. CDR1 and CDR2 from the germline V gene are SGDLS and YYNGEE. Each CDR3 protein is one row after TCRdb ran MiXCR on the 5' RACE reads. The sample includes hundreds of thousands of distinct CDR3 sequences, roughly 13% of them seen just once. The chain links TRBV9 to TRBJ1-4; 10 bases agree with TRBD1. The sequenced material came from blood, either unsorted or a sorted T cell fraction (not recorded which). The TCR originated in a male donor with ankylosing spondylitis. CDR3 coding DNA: TGTGCCAGCAGCGCGCGAAGCGGACAGGGGGGGTATGAAAAACTGTTTTTT. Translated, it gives CASSARSGQGGYEKLFF. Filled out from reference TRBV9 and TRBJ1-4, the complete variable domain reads DSGVTQTPKHLITATGQRVTLRCSPRSGDLSVYWYQQSLDQGLQFLIQYYNGEERAKGNILERFSAQQFPDLHSELNLSSLELGDSALYFCASSARSGQGGYEKLFFGSGTQLSVL.